The entry that follows covers one T cell receptor beta chain sequence. Its antigen remains unidentified. The data derive from a study of cytomegalovirus exposure and HLA in healthy donors. The study, taken as a whole, reports: Reports indicated that the classifier achieved high specificity and sensitivity in diagnosing cytomegalovirus status.

Data came from immunoSEQ multiplex PCR; TCRdb stores just in-frame clones and leaves some out. The sample lists over 250,000 clones; 65% to 90% were seen once. Material for sequencing was PBMCs. This receptor was obtained from a young woman in good health and CMV-seronegative.

CDR3 sequence: CASSWAGTASYDGYTF. The CDR3 nucleotides are TGTGCCAGCAGTTGGGCCGGGACAGCGTCCTATGATGGCTACACCTTC. The J gene is TRBJ1-2, the V gene TRBV28, with 7 positions matching TRBD1. This CDR3 comprises 16 residues. V trimming: 4 bases; J trimming: 6 bases; junction bases outside the gene matches: 14. Germline assignment: CDR1 MDHEN and CDR2 SYDVKM.